The clone carrying this T cell receptor (beta chain) was seen many times. Antigen: not known. These data belong to a study of molecular identifiers for immune sequencing clone quantification. Study context: Four of five RNA aliquots from about 19,000 or 110,000 naive CD8 T cells were sequenced. Points from the study as a whole: Shared barcodes on identical TCR molecules could underestimate the sizes of highly expanded clones.

MiXCR, run by TCRdb on the PCR reads, gives a single entry per CDR3 protein. The sample gives about 36,000 distinct CDR3 sequences, about 18% of which show up once; 5.5% to 7.5% is in the top ten. The CDR3 sequence is 11 residues long. Trimming shortened V by 1 base and J by 4 bases, and 2 bases separated the two germline ends. Germline CDR1 and CDR2: SGHKS and YYEKEE (reference sequence). The sample taken for sequencing was naive CD8+ T cells from blood, with Jurkat cell RNA spiked in. Indicated subset: FACS-sorted CD8+CD4-CCR7+CD45RA+ naive T cells. This receptor was identified in a human donor in good health. Some libraries in this study had Jurkat cell RNA spiked in. This chain uses TRBV5-5 with TRBJ1-1, with unresolved D. The CDR3: CASSLSTEAFF. The CDR3 coding sequence is TGTGCCAGCAGCTTGTCCACTGAAGCTTTCTTT.